A single sample is the source of the 18 T cell receptor beta chains below, sequenced in a study of cytomegalovirus exposure and HLA in healthy donors. Primers: 60 Vbeta forward and 13 Jbeta reverse. Profiling relied on immunoSEQ multiplex PCR, and the TCRdb table lists in-frame clones only, not all of them. This sample lists about 210,000 clones; its ten largest clones have roughly 0.98%. The sample was PBMCs. The receptors were gathered from a woman aged 25 to 39 in good health and CMV-seropositive.

The chain carries TRBV30 and TRBJ2-7, with D unclear. Per the germline V gene, CDR1 is GTSNPN and CDR2 is SVGIG (reference sequence). CDR3 length equals 12 residues. The V end lost 0 bases, the J end lost 8 bases, and 11 bases lay between the germline ends. The CDR3: CAWSVEPTQQYF. The CDR3, as DNA: TGTGCCTGGAGTGTTGAGCCCACCCAGCAGTACTTC.

V and J are TRBV28 and TRBJ2-2, with D perhaps matching TRBD2 (5 bases). The germline V gene has CDR1 MDHEN and CDR2 SYDVKM. The CDR3 spans 16 residues. V was shortened by 1 base and J by 4 bases, with 13 bases between the two germline ends. The CDR3 bases are TGTGCCAGCAGTTTATTCTATATAAGCGGCACCGGGGAGCTGTTTTTT. Translating it yields CASSLFYISGTGELFF.

The DNA of the CDR3 is TGTGCCTGGAGTGTACAGACAGCTCACACTGAAGCTTTCTTT. This sequence encodes CAWSVQTAHTEAFF. The V gene is TRBV30, the J gene TRBJ1-1; a weak D match, TRBD1 (5 bases). V dropped 0 bases and J dropped 3 bases, with 11 bases sitting between them. Germline loops: CDR1 GTSNPN, CDR2 SVGIG (reference sequence). This CDR3 contains 14 residues.

The chain carries TRBV7-9 and TRBJ1-1; 7 bases align to TRBD1. The germline V gene has CDR1 SEHNR and CDR2 FQNEAQ (reference sequence). V lost 5 bases to trimming and J lost 4 bases; unmatched junction nucleotides: 10. The CDR3 has 15 amino acids. The CDR3 here is CASSPRTGVGTEAFF. Here the CDR3 DNA reads TGTGCCAGCAGCCCGAGGACAGGCGTGGGCACTGAAGCTTTCTTT.

The chain carries TRBV10-1 and TRBJ1-2, with D hard to call. The V and J ends lost 0 bases and 3 bases respectively, with 5 bases between them. The CDR3 covers 13 residues. Germline assignment: CDR1 WNHNN and CDR2 SYGVQD (reference sequence). Here the CDR3 DNA reads TGCGCCAGCAGTGAGTCGAGGGACTATGGCTACACCTTC. Protein sequence: CASSESRDYGYTF.

The V call is TRBV6-5, the J call TRBJ1-4, with 7 positions matching TRBD1. Unmatched junction bases numbered 10, after V lost 7 bases and J lost 11 bases. Looked up from germline, CDR1 is MNHEY and CDR2 is SVGAGI. The CDR3 has 13 amino acids. The CDR3: CASMAFGTDKLFF. The CDR3, as DNA: TGTGCCAGCATGGCTTTTGGGACAGATAAACTGTTTTTT.

The rearrangement links TRBV29-1 to TRBJ1-1; D gene uncertain. Germline CDR1 reads SQVTM; CDR2 reads ANQGSEA. The CDR3 runs 13 residues. V lost 2 bases and J lost 1, with 8 bases in between. This CDR3 reads CSVEMSRNTEAFF. CDR3 DNA sequence: TGCAGCGTTGAAATGTCGCGGAACACTGAAGCTTTCTTT.

The V call is TRBV28, the J call TRBJ2-5, with 12 bases aligning to TRBD2. The closer fit of TRBJ2-7 to the DNA end suggests the J call may be wrong. Germline-derived CDR1 and CDR2 are MDHEN and SYDVKM. The CDR3 totals 16 residues. The CDR3: CASSFLTSGRGGEQYF. The CDR3 DNA is TGTGCCAGCAGTTTTCTGACTAGCGGGAGAGGGGGCGAGCAGTACTTC.

This rearrangement joins TRBV7-2 to TRBJ1-4; perhaps TRBD1 as D (5 bases). This CDR3 comprises 14 residues. V was shortened by 2 bases and J by 5 bases, with 9 bases between the two germline ends. Germline loops: CDR1 SGHTA, CDR2 FQGNSA. This chain's CDR3 is CASSLSRQNEKLFF. The CDR3 bases are TGTGCCAGCAGCTTATCAAGACAGAATGAAAAACTGTTTTTT.

The chain has TRBV18 and TRBJ2-5; TRBD1 might be the D (6 bases). The V end was cut by 1 base, the J end by 5 bases, with 8 bases between. The CDR3 sequence is 13 residues long. The germline CDR1 and CDR2 sequences are KGHSH and LQKENI. The CDR3 loop reads CASSPQQGETQYF. The CDR3 region has the DNA TGTGCCAGCTCACCACAGCAGGGGGAGACCCAGTACTTC.

The chain employs TRBV20-1 and TRBJ1-2; TRBD1 agrees at 7 bases. Unmatched junction bases numbered 4, after V lost 5 bases and J lost 7 bases. Germline-derived CDR1 and CDR2 are DFQATT and SNEGSKA (reference sequence). This CDR3 spans 11 amino acids. The chain's CDR3 is CSADREAGYTF. For the CDR3, the DNA is TGCAGTGCTGACAGGGAGGCTGGCTACACCTTC.

This chain uses TRBV5-1 with TRBJ2-1; D is perhaps TRBD1 (6 bases). Trimming shortened V by 0 bases and J by 10 bases, and 17 bases separated the two germline ends. CDR1 is SGHRS and CDR2 is YFSETQ in the germline V gene. This CDR3 is 15 amino acids long. CDR3 sequence: CASSLATGVYREQFF. The CDR3 DNA reads TGCGCCAGCAGCTTGGCGACAGGCGTCTATCGAGAGCAGTTCTTC.

The chain joins TRBV6-5 to TRBJ2-1; weak D call: TRBD2 (6 bases). The germline CDR1 and CDR2 sequences are MNHEY and SVGAGI. The CDR3 sequence is 12 residues long. Trimming took off 6 bases at V and 9 bases at J, with 12 bases between the two ends. The CDR3 DNA reads TGTGCCAGCAGCCGGGAGTGGGGTGAGCAGTTCTTC. Translating it yields CASSREWGEQFF.

V is TRBV30 and J is TRBJ2-1; 7 nucleotides match TRBD2. In germline, CDR1 is GTSNPN, CDR2 SVGIG (reference sequence). V shed 1 base, J shed 2 bases, and the junction held 8 bases outside the gene matches. The CDR3 has 16 amino acids. CDR3 loop: CAWSAPTSYPYNEQFF. The CDR3, as DNA: TGTGCCTGGAGTGCCCCGACTAGCTATCCCTACAATGAGCAGTTCTTC.

The rearrangement links TRBV5-1 to TRBJ2-2; TRBD1 agrees at 7 bases. Germline-derived CDR1 and CDR2 are SGHRS and YFSETQ. The V gene end was trimmed by 5 bases and the J gene end by 5 bases; junction bases not matched to a gene: 6. This CDR3 is 14 amino acids long. CDR3 sequence (DNA): TGCGCCAGCAGGCCCCAGGGGGATACCGGGGAGCTGTTTTTT. Translated: CASRPQGDTGELFF.

The CDR3, as DNA: TGTGCCAGCAGTTACGGGCAGGCTCATCGCACCATATATTTT. It is translated as CASSYGQAHRTIYF. The rearrangement links TRBV6-5 to TRBJ1-3, with D uncertain. V lost 2 bases to trimming and J lost 9 bases, with 14 bases between them. This CDR3 has 14 amino acids. The germline V gene encodes CDR1 MNHEY and CDR2 SVGAGI.

The chain combines TRBV28 with TRBJ1-2, with D uncertain. This CDR3 contains 14 residues. Germline lookup yields CDR1 MDHEN and CDR2 SYDVKM. V lost 4 bases and J lost 4, with 13 bases in between. The CDR3, as DNA: TGTGCCAGCAGTTCTACGATAACCCCCTATGGCTACACCTTC. This translates into CASSSTITPYGYTF.

The CDR3 loop is CASSRDRVGLTYEQYF. The CDR3 DNA is TGTGCCAGCTCACGAGACAGGGTAGGATTGACCTACGAGCAGTACTTC. The V gene is TRBV18, the J gene TRBJ2-7, with TRBD1 matching 7 bases. This CDR3 has 16 amino acids. The ends lost 4 bases at V and 2 bases at J; junction bases unmatched: 11. From germline, CDR1 is KGHSH and CDR2 LQKENI.